The rows below give T cell receptor beta chains drawn from one sample of a study of T cell responses to AZD1222 COVID-19 vaccine. Using immunoSEQ multiplex PCR, the repertoire was profiled, and TCRdb retains in-frame clones only, with some absent. There are roughly 200,000 clones in the sample; 94% occur only once, and about 1.5% lies in the top ten. Sequencing was performed on peripheral blood, taken 28 days after the second dose of the MenACWY control vaccine. These receptors were taken from an adult who received the MenACWY meningococcal vaccine as a control. Each CDR3 is given with its conserved first and last residue. A D gene is named only where the DNA matches it firmly. Clone sizes are given selectively: once, few, many, or a class where the clone is expanded.

size	V	D	J	CDR3	DNA
-	TRBV12-3/TRBV12-4	-	TRBJ2-3	CASSLGLTDTQYF	TGTGCCAGCAGTTTGGGACTCACAGATACGCAGTATTTT
-	TRBV7-3	TRBD2	TRBJ2-5	CASSSLAGGWETQYF	TGTGCCAGCAGCTCCTTAGCGGGGGGCTGGGAGACCCAGTACTTC
once	TRBV4-2	TRBD1	TRBJ2-7	CASSRPGQGDYEQYF	TGTGCCAGCAGCCGGCCGGGACAGGGGGACTACGAGCAGTACTTC
-	TRBV27	-	TRBJ2-5	CASRLRYQETQYF	TGTGCCAGCAGACTCAGGTACCAAGAGACCCAGTACTTC
-	TRBV7-3	-	TRBJ2-2	CASSLFTGDTGELFF	TGTGCCAGCAGCTTATTTACTGGTGACACCGGGGAGCTGTTTTTT
once	TRBV5-1	-	TRBJ1-2	CASSLAAGERLFF	TGCGCCAGCAGCTTGGCGGCAGGAGAGAGGTTATTCTTC
-	TRBV6-2/TRBV6-3	-	TRBJ2-3	CASSTSTSFSTDTQYF	TGTGCCAGCAGTACCTCGACTAGTTTCTCCACAGATACGCAGTATTTT
-	TRBV7-2	-	TRBJ1-6	CASSPGVSPLHF	TGTGCCAGCAGCCCAGGGGTCTCACCCCTCCACTTT
-	TRBV2	TRBD2	TRBJ2-3	CASSTGTSGSYTQYF	TGTGCCAGCAGTACCGGGACTAGCGGGTCATATACGCAGTATTTT
-	TRBV3-1/TRBV3-2	TRBD2	TRBJ2-7	CASSQGLAGGTEQYF	TGTGCCAGCAGCCAAGGACTAGCGGGAGGGACCGAGCAGTACTTC
-	TRBV28	-	TRBJ2-3	CASSYGGGRTDTQYF	TGTGCCAGCAGTTATGGGGGGGGGCGGACAGATACGCAGTATTTT
-	TRBV4-2	-	TRBJ2-2	CASSQGLGSVGELFF	TGTGCCAGCAGCCAAGGCCTGGGGTCGGTCGGGGAGCTGTTTTTT
-	TRBV7-2	TRBD1	TRBJ2-3	CASSLMGDSFTDTQYF	TGTGCCAGCAGCTTAATGGGGGACAGCTTCACAGATACGCAGTATTTT
-	TRBV10-3	TRBD2	TRBJ2-3	CAISESWQTSGITDTQYF	TGTGCCATCAGTGAGTCATGGCAGACTAGCGGAATCACAGATACGCAGTATTTT
-	TRBV30	-	TRBJ1-3	CAWSTGFSGNTIYF	TGTGCCTGGAGCACAGGGTTCTCTGGAAACACCATATATTTT
-	TRBV9	-	TRBJ2-4	CASSPSNGAWGKNIQYF	TGTGCCAGCAGCCCAAGTAATGGGGCTTGGGGCAAAAACATTCAGTACTTC
-	TRBV27	-	TRBJ1-2	CASSELSGRNYGYTF	TGTGCCAGCAGCGAATTGTCAGGCCGTAACTATGGCTACACCTTC
-	TRBV9	TRBD1	TRBJ2-7	CASSGRQGSSSYEQYF	TGTGCCAGCAGCGGCAGACAGGGGTCATCGTCCTACGAGCAGTACTTC
-	TRBV28	TRBD1	TRBJ2-7	CASMGQGLYEQYF	TGTGCCAGCATGGGACAGGGGCTCTACGAGCAGTACTTC
-	TRBV9	TRBD2	TRBJ2-5	CASRPSGEQTQYF	TGTGCCAGCAGACCTAGCGGGGAGCAGACCCAGTACTTC
-	TRBV27	-	TRBJ2-2	CASSLPNTGELFF	TGTGCCAGCAGTTTACCGAACACCGGGGAGCTGTTTTTT
-	TRBV7-3	-	TRBJ1-6	CASSLNGQVDSPLHF	TGTGCCAGCAGCTTAAATGGCCAGGTGGATTCACCCCTCCACTTT
-	TRBV7-8	-	TRBJ1-1	CASSWVGPVGTEAFF	TGTGCCAGCAGCTGGGTGGGCCCCGTGGGGACTGAAGCTTTCTTT
-	TRBV5-6	-	TRBJ1-1	CASSLGGDGWVNTEAFF	TGTGCCAGCAGCTTGGGAGGGGACGGTTGGGTGAACACTGAAGCTTTCTTT
once	TRBV10-3	TRBD2	TRBJ2-2	CAISGIAGGPRTGELFF	TGTGCCATCAGTGGAATAGCGGGGGGGCCGCGCACCGGGGAGCTGTTTTTT
-	TRBV28	TRBD2	TRBJ2-2	CASASGGASTGELFF	TGTGCCAGCGCTAGCGGGGGGGCGAGCACCGGGGAGCTGTTTTTT
-	TRBV6-5	TRBD2	TRBJ2-3	CASSLSSGGATDTQYF	TGTGCCAGCAGTTTATCTAGCGGGGGGGCCACAGATACGCAGTATTTT
-	TRBV13	-	TRBJ2-6	CASSFTQGGLGANVLTF	TGTGCCAGCAGCTTCACCCAGGGGGGATTGGGGGCCAACGTCCTGACTTTC
-	TRBV19	-	TRBJ1-5	CASSSGGGKESQPQHF	TGTGCCAGTAGTAGCGGCGGGGGGAAAGAGAGTCAGCCCCAGCATTTT
-	TRBV15	TRBD2	TRBJ2-1	CATSWPREGYNEQFF	TGTGCCACCAGCTGGCCGCGGGAGGGCTACAATGAGCAGTTCTTC
-	TRBV11-1	-	TRBJ2-1	CASSLAEGIDEQFF	TGTGCCAGCAGCTTAGCGGAAGGGATTGATGAGCAGTTCTTC
-	TRBV30	TRBD1	TRBJ1-1	CAWSQGQGVNTEAFF	TGTGCCTGGAGCCAGGGACAGGGGGTGAACACTGAAGCTTTCTTT
-	TRBV19	TRBD1	TRBJ1-5	CASSQDRGLSNQPQHF	TGTGCCAGTAGTCAAGACAGGGGGCTTAGCAATCAGCCCCAGCATTTT
-	TRBV18	-	TRBJ2-7	CASSPQSSYEQYF	TGTGCCAGCTCACCCCAGAGCTCCTACGAGCAGTACTTC
-	TRBV21-1	-	TRBJ1-1	CASTRQNTEAFF	TGTGCCAGCACCAGGCAGAACACTGAAGCTTTCTTT
-	TRBV27	-	TRBJ2-7	CASGGSDTYEQYF	TGTGCCAGCGGGGGGAGCGACACCTACGAGCAGTACTTC
-	TRBV29-1	-	TRBJ2-3	CSVDRGGPDTQYF	TGCAGCGTTGACAGGGGGGGACCAGATACGCAGTATTTT